This T cell receptor (beta chain) stems from a study of cytomegalovirus exposure and HLA in healthy donors. Findings of the study overall: Most CMV-associated TCR beta chains appeared HLA-restricted in a later analysis.

On this clone: Its antigen is undetermined.

In the PCR, 60 Vbeta and 13 Jbeta primers were used. This table comes from immunoSEQ multiplex PCR, and its TCRdb copy is limited to in-frame clones, with some not included. The sample consists of 220,000 or so clones, 65% to 85% of them appearing once. Sequencing used PBMCs. The origin of this receptor is a man aged 45 to 65 in good health and CMV-seronegative.

The CDR3 is CASSRMGGGSYRNEQFF. The CDR3 bases are TGTGCCAGCAGTAGAATGGGTGGGGGCTCTTATCGCAATGAGCAGTTCTTC. The rearrangement links TRBV27 to TRBJ2-1; the D gene is possibly TRBD1 (6 bases). V lost 5 bases to trimming and J lost 6 bases, with 23 bases between them. CDR1 and CDR2 (germline): MNHEY, SMNVEV (reference sequence). This CDR3 contains 17 residues.